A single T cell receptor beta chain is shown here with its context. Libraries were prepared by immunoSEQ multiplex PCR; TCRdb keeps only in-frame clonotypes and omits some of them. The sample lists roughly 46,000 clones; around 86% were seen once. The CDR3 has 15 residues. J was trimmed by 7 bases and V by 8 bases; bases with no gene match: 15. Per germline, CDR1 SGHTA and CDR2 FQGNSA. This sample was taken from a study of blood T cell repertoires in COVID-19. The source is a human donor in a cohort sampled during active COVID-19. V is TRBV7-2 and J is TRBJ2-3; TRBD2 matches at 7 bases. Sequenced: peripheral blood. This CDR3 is CASAWGTSDGNTQYF. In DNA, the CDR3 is TGTGCCAGCGCCTGGGGCACTAGCGATGGGAATACGCAGTATTTT.